Below, one T cell receptor beta chain is given with its context. Its target is unknown. With the 10x single-cell sequencing reads reprocessed, TCRdb shows one record per CDR3 protein and no DNA. This sample's clone table lists roughly 1,600 distinct CDR3 sequences. A live/dead marker was used to sort live CSF cells for droplet sequencing. This record comes from a study of CD8 T cells in cerebrospinal fluid in Alzheimer's disease. The CDR3 extends over 15 amino acids. Findings of the study overall: Expanded clones of at least 3% were commoner in Alzheimer's patients than healthy subjects.

The receptor's source is a human donor with mild cognitive impairment. The chain recombines TRBV12-3 or TRBV12-4 with TRBJ1-1; TCRdb picks TRBD1, but there is no DNA to check that call. The sample was cerebrospinal fluid. The CDR3 spells CASSPRTGRNTEAFF.